These 3 T cell receptor beta chains originate from one sample sequenced in a study of blood T cells in healthy people across ages. Using a J-beta primer mix together with a sample-barcoded 5' primer, a second PCR was run for roughly 6 to 11 cycles. Using its own MiXCR run on the 5' RACE reads, TCRdb lists one record per CDR3 protein. The table includes 450,000 to 700,000 distinct CDR3 sequences, about 25% detected once. Sequencing was performed on blood. The source of these receptors is a woman aged 70-85 years in good health.

The genes are TRBV9 and TRBJ2-5, with 8 nucleotides matching TRBD2. The V gene end was trimmed by 1 base and the J gene end by 1 base; junction bases not matched to a gene: 6. CDR1 is SGDLS and CDR2 is YYNGEE in the germline V gene. This CDR3 region has 16 residues. The CDR3 sequence is CASSVSGGVTQETQYF. DNA for the CDR3: TGTGCCAGCAGCGTATCGGGGGGGGTGACCCAAGAGACCCAGTACTTC.

The table lists this clonotype with a few counts. The chain links TRBV6-2 or TRBV6-3 to TRBJ2-7; D uncertain. Germline V CDR1 and CDR2: MNHEY, SVGEGT. The CDR3 loop spans 11 amino acids. V dropped 11 bases and J dropped 1 base, with 9 bases sitting between them. CDR3 nucleotides: TGTGCCGCCCAGGATTCCTACGAGCAGTACTTC. This sequence encodes CAAQDSYEQYF.

The chain uses TRBV20-1 and TRBJ2-5; the match to TRBD2 covers 8 bases. This CDR3 is built from 15 residues. Germline values: CDR1 DFQATT, CDR2 SNEGSKA (reference sequence). Trimming cost V 1 base and J 0 bases; bases outside gene matches: 4. The CDR3 DNA reads TGCAGTGCTAGAGTCGGCGGGGGGTACCAAGAGACCCAGTACTTC. This sequence encodes CSARVGGGYQETQYF.